Described below is a single T cell receptor (beta chain) sequence and its context. Its antigen remains unidentified. These data come from a study of shared clonotypes between healthy human individuals. Study-wide context: Plates per donor: three CD4 naive, three CD4 memory, two CD8 naive, one CD8 memory. Regarding the study as a whole: A reduction in generation probabilities was seen for non-shared clonotypes relative to those shared by all four donors. Naive CD4 clonotype sharing across several donors was about 5%.

The V gene's germline CDR1 is SGHKS and CDR2 YYEKEE (reference sequence). This CDR3 comprises 16 residues. V dropped 3 bases and J dropped 5; count of bases not matched to a gene: 8. The method was immunoSEQ multiplex PCR; TCRdb's version includes in-frame clones alone and lacks a portion of them. The data show about 2.5 million clones, 80% to 95% seen once. The chain couples TRBV5-5 to TRBJ1-4, with 9 bases that match TRBD1. The sample consisted of naive CD4+ T cells from PBMCs. Subset here: CD45RA+ positively selected. The receptor comes from a man aged 18 to 30 in good health. Some clones in this sample may be carry-over from other donors' samples. The CDR3 coding sequence is TGTGCCAGCAGCTCTAGACCGGGACAGGGAAATGAAAAACTGTTTTTT. This sequence encodes CASSSRPGQGNEKLFF.